Sequencing of this T cell receptor beta chain was carried out in a study of T cell responses to AZD1222 COVID-19 vaccine. Overall study results and limits: Breadth and depth of Spike-specific TCRs rose after two AZD1222 doses. Clonal diversity was possibly underestimated, and white British individuals and females predominated among donors. Within unmutated variant regions lay the reported targets of nearly half of spike-specific TCRs.

V was pared by 2 bases and J by 4 bases, with 8 bases between. This CDR3 is 14 amino acids long. CDR1 and CDR2 from the germline V gene are LNHDA and SQIVND (reference sequence). Remarks on this clone: Its antigen is currently unknown.

Clones were sequenced by immunoSEQ multiplex PCR, and TCRdb holds only the in-frame ones, with some missing. This table holds over 150,000 clones, less than 90% found once. This sample comprised peripheral blood, obtained on day 0 of AZD1222 vaccination. This chain connects TRBV19 to TRBJ2-2; tentative D call: TRBD2 (5 bases). This receptor was taken from an adult in good health. CDR3 sequence (DNA): TGTGCCAGTAGTATATTGGGAGTCACCGGGGAGCTGTTTTTT. Protein sequence: CASSILGVTGELFF.